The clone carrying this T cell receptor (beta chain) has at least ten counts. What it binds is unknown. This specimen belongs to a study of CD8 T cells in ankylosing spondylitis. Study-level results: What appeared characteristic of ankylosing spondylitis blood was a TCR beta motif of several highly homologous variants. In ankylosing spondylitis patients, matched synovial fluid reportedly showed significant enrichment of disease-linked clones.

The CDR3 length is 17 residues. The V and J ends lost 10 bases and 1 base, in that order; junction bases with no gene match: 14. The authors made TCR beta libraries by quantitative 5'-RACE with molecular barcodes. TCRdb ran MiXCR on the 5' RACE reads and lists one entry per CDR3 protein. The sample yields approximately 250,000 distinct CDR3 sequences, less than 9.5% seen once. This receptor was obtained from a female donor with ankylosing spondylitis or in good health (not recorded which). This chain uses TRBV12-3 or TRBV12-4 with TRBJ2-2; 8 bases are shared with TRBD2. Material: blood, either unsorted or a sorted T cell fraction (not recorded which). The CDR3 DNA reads TGTGCCACCAGCGGGAGTACCGCTTTTAGGAACACCGGGGAGCTGTTTTTT. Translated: CATSGSTAFRNTGELFF.